This entry features one TCR beta chain sequence. The sample belongs to a study of blood T cell repertoires in COVID-19. Study as a whole: COVID-19 samples collected from the United States, Italy and Spain covered acute and convalescent phases.

Produced via immunoSEQ multiplex PCR; TCRdb's table is partial and in-frame only. The top ten hold roughly 5.2% of the sample, which has about 320,000 clones, about nine tenths seen once. Germline-derived CDR1 and CDR2 are MDHEN and SYDVKM. With 6 bases removed from V and 4 bases from J, the gap between germline ends came to 22 bases. The CDR3 covers 16 residues. This rearrangement joins TRBV28 to TRBJ2-7; D is possibly TRBD1 (6 bases). The sequence was collected from a man between 60 and 75 years old who had recovered from COVID-19. Sample: PBMCs or T cells enriched from blood (not recorded which). The CDR3 sequence is CASRPEPGQYKYEQYF. In DNA, the CDR3 is TGTGCCAGCAGACCAGAACCGGGACAATACAAATACGAGCAGTACTTC.